What follows are 24 T cell receptor beta chains derived from one specimen sequenced in a study of shared clonotypes between healthy human individuals. The protocol was immunoSEQ multiplex PCR, while the TCRdb copy is restricted to in-frame clones and leaves out a portion. Of 2 million to 3 million clones in the sample, over 85% are singletons; the top ten hold around 0.4%. Sequencing used naive CD4+ T cells from PBMCs. Described subset: CD45RA+ positively selected. These receptors originate from a man aged 18 to 29 in good health. Some clones in this sample may be carry-over from other donors' samples.

This chain joins TRBV28 and TRBJ1-6; D unclear. The germline CDR1 and CDR2 sequences are MDHEN and SYDVKM. CDR3 length equals 13 residues. Trimming took off 3 bases at V and 10 bases at J, with 10 bases between the two ends. In nucleotides, the CDR3 is TGTGCCAGCAGTTTCGATATGGGGTCACCCCTCCACTTT. It translates to CASSFDMGSPLHF.

The rearrangement joins TRBV19 to TRBJ1-3, with a weak D call TRBD1 (6 bases). The V and J ends lost 6 bases and 0 bases respectively, with 15 bases between them. Germline CDR1 reads LNHDA; CDR2 reads SQIVND (reference sequence). This CDR3 region has 16 residues. For the CDR3, the DNA is TGTGCCAGTAGCCTACAGGGAGACCCCTCTGGAAACACCATATATTTT. It yields the protein CASSLQGDPSGNTIYF.

V is TRBV28 and J is TRBJ1-2; 9 nucleotides agree with TRBD1. This CDR3 has 15 residues. The germline V gene encodes CDR1 MDHEN and CDR2 SYDVKM. The J segment lost 6 bases and the V segment lost 6 bases, leaving 11 bases of the junction unmatched. The CDR3, as DNA: TGTGCCAGCAGGGCACAGGGGGCGCGGGTCCATGGCTACACCTTC. Translating it yields CASRAQGARVHGYTF.

This chain uses TRBV29-1 with TRBJ2-1; D unclear. The CDR3 is 12 residues long. The germline CDR1 and CDR2 sequences are SQVTM and ANQGSEA. With 6 bases removed from V and 3 bases from J, the gap between germline ends came to 9 bases. CDR3 sequence reads: CSVRPHYNEQFF. For the CDR3, the DNA is TGCAGCGTGAGACCACACTACAATGAGCAGTTCTTC.

The J gene is TRBJ2-7, the V gene TRBV10-3; TRBD1 is a possible D gene (5 bases). V lost 2 bases to trimming and J lost 5 bases, with 22 bases between them. Germline V lookup: CDR1 ENHRY, CDR2 SYGVKD. The CDR3 is 17 amino acids. In nucleotides, the CDR3 is TGTGCCATCAGTGAGCCCAGGATGGGTGGGGCAGGGAACGAGCAGTACTTC. Protein: CAISEPRMGGAGNEQYF.

This clone appeared a single time. The chain recombines TRBV15 with TRBJ1-3; D ambiguous. Trimming left V 3 bases short and J 4 bases short, with 13 bases between. The CDR3 totals 15 residues. Germline V gene sequence: CDR1 LNHNV, CDR2 YYDKDF (reference sequence). CDR3 bases: TGTGCCACCAGCAGGGAATCGGGGAGAGGAAACACCATATATTTT. Translated: CATSRESGRGNTIYF. The variable domain in full, completed from reference TRBV15 and TRBJ1-3, reads DAMVIQNPRYQVTQFGKPVTLSCSQTLNHNVMYWYQQKSSQAPKLLFHYYDKDFNNEADTPDNFQSRRPNTSFCFLDIRSPGLGDTAMYLCATSRESGRGNTIYFGEGSWLTVV.

The chain couples TRBV28 to TRBJ2-4, with D perhaps being TRBD1 or TRBD2 (6 bases each). Germline V CDR1 and CDR2: MDHEN, SYDVKM. The ends were cut back, 5 bases at V and 2 bases at J, with 13 bases in the middle. This CDR3 has 15 amino acids. In nucleotides, the CDR3 is TGTGCCAGCAGTGAGGAGGGGGTACCCAAAAACATTCAGTACTTC. This codes for CASSEEGVPKNIQYF.

This rearrangement joins TRBV7-9 to TRBJ1-1, with D unclear. Trimming took 5 bases from V and 4 from J, leaving 17 bases between them. The CDR3 runs 15 residues. Germline CDR1 is SEHNR and CDR2 is FQNEAQ (reference sequence). The CDR3 reads CASSRERVRSTEAFF. The DNA for the CDR3 is TGTGCCAGCAGCCGAGAGCGGGTAAGAAGCACTGAAGCTTTCTTT.

This sequence joins TRBV30 and TRBJ2-1, with TRBD2 identical over 13 bases. V shed 0 bases and J 6 bases; nucleotides not matched to a gene: 8. The germline CDR1 and CDR2 sequences are GTSNPN and SVGIG (reference sequence). This CDR3 is 17 amino acids long. For the CDR3, the DNA is TGTGCCTGGAGTGTAGGGTGGACTAGCGGGAGCCTCAATGAGCAGTTCTTC. It specifies CAWSVGWTSGSLNEQFF.

This chain links TRBV12-5 with TRBJ2-3, with TRBD1 identical over 8 bases. The CDR3 extends over 19 amino acids. From germline, CDR1 is LGHNT and CDR2 FRNRAP. V lost 0 bases and J lost 8; bases outside the gene matches: 19. The CDR3 loop is CASGLVLGSGTGLTLTQYF. The CDR3 coding sequence is TGTGCTAGTGGTTTGGTCCTGGGGTCCGGGACAGGCCTTACCCTTACGCAGTATTTT.

Turning to this clone: Other DNA sequences in this sample translate to the same CDR3. This chain links TRBV9 with TRBJ2-3; D might be TRBD2 (5 bases). The germline V gene has CDR1 SGDLS and CDR2 YYNGEE. The CDR3 is made up of 16 amino acids. Trimming left V 2 bases short and J 3 bases short, with 16 bases between. The CDR3 is CASSVAAGVATDTQYF. The CDR3 nucleotides are TGTGCCAGCAGCGTCGCCGCCGGGGTAGCAACAGATACGCAGTATTTT.

The rearrangement uses TRBV6-4 and TRBJ2-1, with 13 bases aligning to TRBD2. CDR3 length: 16 residues. After removal of 6 bases from V and 4 bases from J, the junction contained 6 bases not matched to a gene. Germline CDR1 and CDR2: MRHNA and SNTAGT. The CDR3 DNA sequence: TGTGCCAGCAGCGTTATGGGACTAGCGGGATACAATGAGCAGTTCTTC. It specifies CASSVMGLAGYNEQFF.

This rearrangement joins TRBV5-1 to TRBJ2-6, with 10 positions matching TRBD1. This CDR3 has 18 residues. Germline V gene lookup returns CDR1 SGHRS and CDR2 YFSETQ. With 4 bases clipped from V and 1 base from J, the junction kept 8 bases outside the gene matches. The CDR3 here is CASSTRDRGMSGANVLTF. The CDR3 nucleotides are TGCGCCAGCAGCACCCGGGACAGGGGTATGTCTGGGGCCAACGTCCTGACTTTC.

The rearrangement joins TRBV6-6 to TRBJ1-4; D is unclear. Trimming pared 5 bases from V and 3 bases from J, leaving 7 bases between. The CDR3 sequence is 13 residues long. CDR1 and CDR2 from the germline V gene are MNHNY and SVGAGI (reference sequence). This chain's CDR3 is CASSDKPNEKLFF. DNA for the CDR3: TGTGCCAGCAGTGACAAGCCTAATGAAAAACTGTTTTTT.

The V and J genes are TRBV2 and TRBJ2-3, with D perhaps being TRBD1 or TRBD2 (5 bases each). The V and J ends lost 3 bases and 8 bases respectively, with 12 bases between them. Germline assignment: CDR1 SNHLY and CDR2 FYNNEI. The CDR3 has 13 amino acids. Here the CDR3 reads CASSDGTRGTQYF. The DNA for the CDR3 is TGTGCCAGCAGTGATGGGACCCGGGGTACGCAGTATTTT.

V usage is TRBV7-9 and J usage is TRBJ2-2; TRBD2 matches at 7 bases. Losses at the gene ends were 5 bases for V and 3 bases for J; bases not matched to a gene: 9. Germline-derived CDR1 and CDR2 are SEHNR and FQNEAQ (reference sequence). This CDR3 comprises 16 residues. Here the CDR3 reads CASSVRAGSDTGELFF. The CDR3 DNA is TGTGCCAGCAGCGTCAGAGCGGGATCCGACACCGGGGAGCTGTTTTTT.

This clone was counted between two and nine times. This chain joins TRBV10-3 and TRBJ2-1; maybe TRBD1 (6 bases). Germline V gene sequence: CDR1 ENHRY, CDR2 SYGVKD. Trimming took off 10 bases at V and 2 bases at J, with 15 bases between the two ends. The CDR3 loop spans 14 amino acids. CDR3 protein: CATRTAWTYNEQFF. CDR3 in DNA: TGTGCCACCCGGACAGCTTGGACCTACAATGAGCAGTTCTTC.

V is TRBV25-1 and J is TRBJ2-1; 7 bases line up with TRBD2. Looked up from germline, CDR1 is MGHDK and CDR2 is SYGVNS. The V segment lost 6 bases and the J segment 3 bases; nucleotides outside the gene matches: 8. The CDR3 has 15 amino acids. The CDR3 nucleotides are TGTGCCAGCAGGCCTACTAGCGCCGACTACAATGAGCAGTTCTTC. It encodes CASRPTSADYNEQFF.

This clone was detected a few times. The rearrangement uses TRBV29-1 and TRBJ1-5; perhaps TRBD1 as D (6 bases). The V and J ends lost 7 bases and 7 bases respectively, with 14 bases between them. There are 12 residues in the CDR3. Germline V gives CDR1 SQVTM, CDR2 ANQGSEA. The CDR3 DNA reads TGCAGCGCCCTGCTGGGGGGCCAGCCCCAGCATTTT. As protein: CSALLGGQPQHF.

This rearrangement joins TRBV19 to TRBJ1-2, with D unresolved. Germline CDR1 is LNHDA and CDR2 is SQIVND (reference sequence). Trimming removed 3 bases at V and 3 bases at J, with 14 bases between. The CDR3 spans 15 residues. The CDR3 DNA reads TGTGCCAGTAGTATTACTTTCGCGGGTTACTATGGCTACACCTTC. Translating gives CASSITFAGYYGYTF.

The V call is TRBV2, the J call TRBJ2-6; 7 nucleotides agree with TRBD1. After removal of 2 bases from V and 0 bases from J, the junction contained 4 bases not matched to a gene. Germline V gene sequence: CDR1 SNHLY, CDR2 FYNNEI. This CDR3 region has 17 residues. The CDR3 loop is CASSEPGQSSGANVLTF. CDR3 in DNA: TGTGCCAGCAGTGAACCGGGACAGAGCTCTGGGGCCAACGTCCTGACTTTC.

V is TRBV5-6 and J is TRBJ2-7; 9 bases align to TRBD2. CDR1 and CDR2 from the germline V gene are SGHDT and YYEEEE. V trimming: 1 base; J trimming: 3 bases; junction bases outside the gene matches: 5. The CDR3 is 15 amino acids. CDR3 in DNA: TGTGCCAGCAGCTTGAGGGCTAGCGGGGTCTACGAGCAGTACTTC. Its protein is CASSLRASGVYEQYF.

The V and J genes are TRBV5-1 and TRBJ2-1; D unresolved. Germline CDR1 reads SGHRS; CDR2 reads YFSETQ. This CDR3 is 15 amino acids long. The V end lost 4 bases, the J end lost 4 bases, and 15 bases lay between the germline ends. CDR3 bases: TGCGCCAGCAGCCTCCGTGGTCCCCAATACAATGAGCAGTTCTTC. Translated: CASSLRGPQYNEQFF.

The rearrangement uses TRBV27 and TRBJ1-2; D might be TRBD1 (5 bases). Trimming shortened V by 2 bases and J by 7 bases, and 8 bases separated the two germline ends. Looked up from germline, CDR1 is MNHEY and CDR2 is SMNVEV (reference sequence). CDR3 size: 12 residues. DNA of the CDR3: TGTGCCAGCAGTTTAGCGGGGCGTGGCTACACCTTC. It specifies CASSLAGRGYTF.